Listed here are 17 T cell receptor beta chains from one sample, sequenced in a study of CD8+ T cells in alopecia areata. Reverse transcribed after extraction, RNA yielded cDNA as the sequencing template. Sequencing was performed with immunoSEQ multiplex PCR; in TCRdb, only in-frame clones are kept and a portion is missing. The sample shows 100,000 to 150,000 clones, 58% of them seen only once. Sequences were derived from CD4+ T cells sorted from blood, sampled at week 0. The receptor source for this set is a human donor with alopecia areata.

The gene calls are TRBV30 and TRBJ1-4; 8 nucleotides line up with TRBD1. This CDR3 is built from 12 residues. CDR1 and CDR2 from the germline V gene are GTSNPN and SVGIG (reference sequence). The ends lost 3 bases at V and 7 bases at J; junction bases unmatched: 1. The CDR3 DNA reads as TGTGCCTGGAGACAGGGGGGTGAAAAACTGTTTTTT. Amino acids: CAWRQGGEKLFF.

CDR3 residues: CASSPGTTQETQYF. The CDR3 bases are TGCGCCAGCAGCCCAGGGACGACTCAAGAGACCCAGTACTTC. The V call is TRBV5-1, the J call TRBJ2-5; D may correspond to TRBD1 or TRBD2 (5 bases each). The CDR3 extends over 14 amino acids. The germline V gene has CDR1 SGHRS and CDR2 YFSETQ. V lost 4 bases and J lost 2, with 12 bases in between.

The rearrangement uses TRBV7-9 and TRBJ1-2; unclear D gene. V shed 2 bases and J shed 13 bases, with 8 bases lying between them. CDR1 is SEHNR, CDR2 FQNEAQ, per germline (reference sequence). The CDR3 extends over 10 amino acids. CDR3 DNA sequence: TGTGCCAGCAGCTTATTGGGGATCACCTTC. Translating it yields CASSLLGITF.

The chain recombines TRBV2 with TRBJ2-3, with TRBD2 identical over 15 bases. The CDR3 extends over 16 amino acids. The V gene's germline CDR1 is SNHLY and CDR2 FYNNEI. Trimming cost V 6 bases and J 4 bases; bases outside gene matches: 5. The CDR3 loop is CASRAGLAGGADTQYF. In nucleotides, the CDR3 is TGTGCCAGCAGAGCCGGACTAGCGGGAGGGGCAGATACGCAGTATTTT.

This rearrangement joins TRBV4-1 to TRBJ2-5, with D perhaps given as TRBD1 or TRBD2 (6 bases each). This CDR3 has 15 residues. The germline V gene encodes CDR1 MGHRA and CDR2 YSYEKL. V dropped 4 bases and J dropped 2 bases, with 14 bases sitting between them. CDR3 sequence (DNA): TGCGCCAGCAGCCCCCGGGGGCTATATCAAGAGACCCAGTACTTC. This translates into CASSPRGLYQETQYF.

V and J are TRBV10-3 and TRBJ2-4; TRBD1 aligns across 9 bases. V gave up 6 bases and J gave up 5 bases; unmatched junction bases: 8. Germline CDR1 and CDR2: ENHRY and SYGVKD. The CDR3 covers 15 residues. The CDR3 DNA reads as TGTGCCATCAGAGAACAGGGGGCTGGGGAAAACATTCAGTACTTC. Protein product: CAIREQGAGENIQYF.

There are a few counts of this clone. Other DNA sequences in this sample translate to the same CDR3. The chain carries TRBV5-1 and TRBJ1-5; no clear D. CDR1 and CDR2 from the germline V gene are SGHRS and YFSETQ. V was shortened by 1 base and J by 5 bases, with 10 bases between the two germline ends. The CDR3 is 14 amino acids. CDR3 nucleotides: TGCGCCAGCAGCTTGTCGGGGAGCGATCAGCCCCAGCATTTT. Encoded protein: CASSLSGSDQPQHF.

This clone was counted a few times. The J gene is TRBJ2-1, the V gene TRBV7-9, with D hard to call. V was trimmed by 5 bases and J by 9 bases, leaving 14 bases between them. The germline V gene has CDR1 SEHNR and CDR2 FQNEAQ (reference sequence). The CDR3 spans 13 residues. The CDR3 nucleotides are TGTGCCAGCAGCCCGACGAATGGTGCTGAGCAGTTCTTC. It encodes CASSPTNGAEQFF.

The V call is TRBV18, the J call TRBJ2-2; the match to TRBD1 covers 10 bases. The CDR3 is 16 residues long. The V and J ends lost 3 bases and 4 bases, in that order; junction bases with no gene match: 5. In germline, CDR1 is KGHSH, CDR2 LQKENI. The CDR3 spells CASSPSRDRGTGELFF. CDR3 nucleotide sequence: TGTGCCAGCTCACCCTCCCGGGACAGGGGCACCGGGGAGCTGTTTTTT. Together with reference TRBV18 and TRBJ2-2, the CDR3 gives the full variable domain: NAGVMQNPRHLVRRRGQEARLRCSPMKGHSHVYWYRQLPEEGLKFMVYLQKENIIDESGMPKERFSAEFPKEGPSILRIQQVVRGDSAAYFCASSPSRDRGTGELFFGEGSRLTVL.

CDR3 DNA sequence: TGTGCCTGGAGCGACGGAGGCAATCAGCCCCAGCATTTT. Its translation is CAWSDGGNQPQHF. This chain connects TRBV30 to TRBJ1-5, with D hard to call. The CDR3 has 13 residues. CDR1 and CDR2 (germline): GTSNPN, SVGIG (reference sequence). V was pared by 3 bases and J by 2 bases, with 8 bases between.

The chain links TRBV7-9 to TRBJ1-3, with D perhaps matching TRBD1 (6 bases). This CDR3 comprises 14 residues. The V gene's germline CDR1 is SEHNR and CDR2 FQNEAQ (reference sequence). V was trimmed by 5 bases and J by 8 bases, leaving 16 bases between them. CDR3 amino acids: CASSLSGASDTIYF. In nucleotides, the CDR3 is TGTGCCAGCAGCCTCTCGGGGGCGTCGGACACCATATATTTT.

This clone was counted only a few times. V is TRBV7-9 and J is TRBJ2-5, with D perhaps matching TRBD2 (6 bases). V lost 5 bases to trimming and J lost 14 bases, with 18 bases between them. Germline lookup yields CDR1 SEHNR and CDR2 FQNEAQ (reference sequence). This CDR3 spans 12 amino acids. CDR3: CASSRTRDSDYF. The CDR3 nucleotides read TGTGCCAGCAGCCGCACCCGGGACTCAGACTACTTC.

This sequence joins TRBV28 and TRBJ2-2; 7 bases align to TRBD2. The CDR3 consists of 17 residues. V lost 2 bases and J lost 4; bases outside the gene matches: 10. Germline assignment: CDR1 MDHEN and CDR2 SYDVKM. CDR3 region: CASSLQGGLRSTGELFF. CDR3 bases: TGTGCCAGCAGTTTACAGGGAGGGCTAAGGAGCACCGGGGAGCTGTTTTTT.

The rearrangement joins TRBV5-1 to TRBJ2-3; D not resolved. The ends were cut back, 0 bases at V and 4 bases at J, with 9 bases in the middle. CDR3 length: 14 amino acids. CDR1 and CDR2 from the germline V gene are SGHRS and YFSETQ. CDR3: CASSLEGLSDTQYF. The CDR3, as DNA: TGCGCCAGCAGCTTGGAGGGCCTCTCAGATACGCAGTATTTT. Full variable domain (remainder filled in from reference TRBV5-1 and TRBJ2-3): KAGVTQTPRYLIKTRGQQVTLSCSPISGHRSVSWYQQTPGQGLQFLFEYFSETQRNKGNFPGRFSGRQFSNSRSEMNVSTLELGDSALYLCASSLEGLSDTQYFGPGTRLTVL.

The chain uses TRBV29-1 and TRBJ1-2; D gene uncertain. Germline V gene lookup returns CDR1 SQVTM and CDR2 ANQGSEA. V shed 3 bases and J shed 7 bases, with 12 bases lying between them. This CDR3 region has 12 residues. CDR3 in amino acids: CSVDLYIRGYTF. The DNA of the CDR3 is TGCAGCGTTGACTTGTATATACGTGGCTACACCTTC. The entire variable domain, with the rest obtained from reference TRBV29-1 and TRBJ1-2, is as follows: SAVISQKPSRDICQRGTSLTIQCQVDSQVTMMFWYRQQPGQSLTLIATANQGSEATYESGFVIDKFPISRPNLTFSTLTVSNMSPEDSSIYLCSVDLYIRGYTFGSGTRLTVV.

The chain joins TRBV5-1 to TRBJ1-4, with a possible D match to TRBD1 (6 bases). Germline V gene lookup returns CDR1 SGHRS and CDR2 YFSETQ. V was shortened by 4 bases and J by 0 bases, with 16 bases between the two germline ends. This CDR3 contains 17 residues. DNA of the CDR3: TGCGCCAGCAGCGGGGGCCTCGGTGGATCAACTAATGAAAAACTGTTTTTT. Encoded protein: CASSGGLGGSTNEKLFF.

The CDR3 loop is CASGPSGPGAIHGYTF. The CDR3 bases are TGTGCTAGTGGACCCTCAGGGCCAGGGGCAATACATGGCTACACCTTC. This sequence joins TRBV12-5 and TRBJ1-2, with D possibly TRBD1 on 6 matching bases. Trimming pared 6 bases from V and 6 bases from J, leaving 23 bases between. Per germline, CDR1 LGHNT and CDR2 FRNRAP. This CDR3 region has 16 residues.